Below are 23 T cell receptor beta chains sequenced from a single sample in a study of blood T cell repertoires in COVID-19. The data were produced by immunoSEQ multiplex PCR, yet TCRdb's version contains in-frame clones alone and is incomplete. The sample lists roughly 200,000 clones; around 83% were seen once. The sample comprised peripheral blood. Receptors were obtained from a woman aged 55-69 years with acute or convalescent COVID-19.

The chain is built from TRBV6-5 and TRBJ2-7; D might be TRBD2 (7 bases). The CDR3 has 13 amino acids. CDR1 MNHEY and CDR2 SVGAGI come from the germline V gene. V lost 8 bases, J lost 3 bases, and 14 bases lay in between. The CDR3 DNA follows: TGTGCCAGCTCCTGGGAGGGGGGCTACGAGCAGTACGTC. Encoded protein: CASSWEGGYEQYV.

The chain links TRBV7-9 to TRBJ2-5, with a tentative D call TRBD1 (5 bases). Looked up from germline, CDR1 is SEHNR and CDR2 is FQNEAQ (reference sequence). The CDR3 covers 13 residues. The V end was cut by 6 bases, the J end by 5 bases, with 13 bases between. This CDR3 is CASSYWGEETQYF. CDR3 sequence (DNA): TGTGCCAGCAGTTACTGGGGCGAGGAGACCCAGTACTTC.

This chain connects TRBV7-9 to TRBJ2-7; D not resolved. Germline CDR1 SEHNR, CDR2 FQNEAQ (reference sequence). Trimming removed 3 bases at V and 2 bases at J, with 14 bases between. This CDR3 contains 15 residues. CDR3 in DNA: TGTGCCAGCAGCTTGTTTGGTGGCGGAACCTACGAGCAGTACTTC. This codes for CASSLFGGGTYEQYF.

The V call is TRBV10-3, the J call TRBJ2-1; 8 bases match TRBD1. Trimming cost V 4 bases and J 9 bases; bases outside gene matches: 5. The V gene's germline CDR1 is ENHRY and CDR2 SYGVKD. CDR3 length: 13 residues. CDR3 residues: CAISGQGAGEQFF. CDR3 in DNA: TGTGCCATCAGTGGCCAGGGGGCCGGTGAGCAGTTCTTC.

The rearrangement links TRBV29-1 to TRBJ2-3; 8 nucleotides line up with TRBD2. Germline assignment: CDR1 SQVTM and CDR2 ANQGSEA. J was trimmed by 0 bases and V by 4 bases; bases with no gene match: 6. The CDR3 loop spans 15 amino acids. The CDR3 DNA is TGCAGCGTTGTGGGTTCGGGAGGGAGCACAGATACGCAGTATTTT. Translated, it gives CSVVGSGGSTDTQYF.

In its sample, this clone was seen once. The V gene is TRBV25-1, the J gene TRBJ1-2; no clear D gene. With 4 bases removed from V and 0 bases from J, the gap between germline ends came to 6 bases. Per germline, CDR1 MGHDK and CDR2 SYGVNS. This CDR3 spans 13 amino acids. The CDR3 sequence: CASSGTTNYGYTF. The CDR3 coding sequence is TGTGCCAGCAGTGGTACAACTAACTATGGCTACACCTTC.

This sequence joins TRBV5-1 and TRBJ2-1, with D possibly TRBD2 on 5 matching bases. The germline V and J ends were trimmed by 0 bases and 9 bases, with 13 bases remaining between them. The V gene's germline CDR1 is SGHRS and CDR2 YFSETQ. The CDR3 loop spans 14 amino acids. CDR3 residues: CASSLGTSSGEQFF. In DNA, the CDR3 is TGCGCCAGCAGCTTGGGAACTAGTAGTGGTGAGCAGTTCTTC.

CDR3 loop: CASSESRGSGKLFF. The CDR3 DNA reads as TGTGCCAGCAGTGAGAGTAGGGGGTCTGGAAAACTGTTTTTT. The V gene is TRBV6-1, the J gene TRBJ1-4, with a weak D call TRBD1 (6 bases). V was shortened by 3 bases and J by 10 bases, with 15 bases between the two germline ends. There are 14 residues in the CDR3. Per germline, CDR1 MNHNS and CDR2 SASEGT.

The chain has TRBV9 and TRBJ1-2; 7 positions agree with TRBD1. The CDR3 is 15 amino acids. The germline V gene encodes CDR1 SGDLS and CDR2 YYNGEE. Trimming cost V 3 bases and J 0 bases; bases outside gene matches: 5. CDR3 sequence reads: CASSARTGANYGYTF. The CDR3 DNA is TGTGCCAGCAGCGCTCGGACAGGCGCTAACTATGGCTACACCTTC. The whole variable domain, filled in from reference TRBV9 and TRBJ1-2, reads DSGVTQTPKHLITATGQRVTLRCSPRSGDLSVYWYQQSLDQGLQFLIQYYNGEERAKGNILERFSAQQFPDLHSELNLSSLELGDSALYFCASSARTGANYGYTFGSGTRLTVV.

The chain has TRBV2 and TRBJ2-4, with a tentative D call TRBD2 (7 bases). This CDR3 spans 14 amino acids. The V end was cut by 0 bases, the J end by 9 bases, with 12 bases between. Germline-derived CDR1 and CDR2 are SNHLY and FYNNEI. The DNA of the CDR3 is TGTGCCAGCAGTGAAGCGAGGGGGGGAACCATTCAGTACTTC. It translates to CASSEARGGTIQYF.

This clone was recorded a few times. The chain uses TRBV7-9 and TRBJ2-5, with TRBD1 as a possible D gene (5 bases). V lost 3 bases and J 4 bases, leaving 9 bases between the germline ends. Germline CDR1 and CDR2: SEHNR and FQNEAQ (reference sequence). CDR3 length: 13 residues. CDR3 protein: CASSFIQGETQYF. CDR3 coding DNA: TGTGCCAGCAGCTTCATTCAGGGAGAGACCCAGTACTTC.

This clone was detected a few times. The chain combines TRBV6-1 with TRBJ1-2; weak D call: TRBD1 (5 bases). V lost 0 bases and J lost 7, with 15 bases in between. The CDR3 runs 15 residues. Germline values: CDR1 MNHNS, CDR2 SASEGT. As DNA, the CDR3 is TGTGCCAGCAGTGAAGCACCAGGGAGGAGCGGTGGCTACACCTTC. This codes for CASSEAPGRSGGYTF.

This clone was seen a few times. The J gene is TRBJ2-6, the V gene TRBV27; D may be TRBD2 (6 bases). Trimming removed 6 bases at V and 0 bases at J, with 15 bases between. CDR1 MNHEY and CDR2 SMNVEV come from the germline V gene (reference sequence). The CDR3 covers 17 residues. The CDR3, as DNA: TGTGCCAGCAGCCCGCGGGGTCTGCTCTCTGGGGCCAACGTCCTGACTTTC. Translation: CASSPRGLLSGANVLTF.

The V and J genes are TRBV5-8 and TRBJ1-6; no clear D. The germline V gene encodes CDR1 SGHTS and CDR2 YDEGEE. The CDR3 consists of 17 residues. V dropped 0 bases and J dropped 0 bases, with 10 bases sitting between them. In nucleotides, the CDR3 is TGTGCCAGCAGCTTGGAAACGGGAAGCTCCTATAATTCACCCCTCCACTTT. As protein: CASSLETGSSYNSPLHF.

The chain employs TRBV5-4 and TRBJ2-7, with TRBD2 as a possible D gene (6 bases). The CDR3 is 15 residues long. Trimming stripped 4 bases from V and 1 base from J, with 15 bases between. The germline V gene has CDR1 SGHNT and CDR2 YYREEE (reference sequence). The CDR3 region has the DNA TGTGCCAGCAGCCCTGGCGGGGTAGTGTCCTACGAGCAGTACTTC. It encodes CASSPGGVVSYEQYF.

The J gene is TRBJ1-2, the V gene TRBV2, with D maybe TRBD1 (6 bases). Germline values: CDR1 SNHLY, CDR2 FYNNEI. V lost 2 bases and J 4 bases, leaving 14 bases between the germline ends. The CDR3 loop spans 15 amino acids. The CDR3 here is CASSESLGAGYGYTF. The CDR3 nucleotides read TGTGCCAGCAGTGAATCGTTGGGGGCGGGCTATGGCTACACCTTC.

The chain links TRBV5-1 to TRBJ1-6; D perhaps matches TRBD1 (6 bases). CDR3 length: 17 residues. The V gene's germline CDR1 is SGHRS and CDR2 YFSETQ. Trimming removed 0 bases from V and 7 bases from J, with 17 bases in between. The CDR3, as DNA: TGCGCCAGCAGCTTGGCCGGGACACCCATGGGGAATTCACCCCTCCACTTT. Translated, it gives CASSLAGTPMGNSPLHF.

The chain uses TRBV10-1 and TRBJ2-7; 7 positions agree with TRBD1. V gave up 2 bases and J gave up 0 bases; unmatched junction bases: 4. This CDR3 has 15 amino acids. The germline V gene encodes CDR1 WNHNN and CDR2 SYGVQD (reference sequence). The CDR3 is CASSEGAGGSYEQYF. DNA of the CDR3: TGCGCCAGCAGTGAGGGAGCAGGGGGCTCCTACGAGCAGTACTTC.

The CDR3 loop reads CASSGGTSGRVANEQFF. In DNA form, the CDR3 reads TGTGCCAGCAGCGGAGGCACTAGCGGGCGCGTGGCCAATGAGCAGTTCTTC. The chain links TRBV7-2 to TRBJ2-1, with TRBD2 identical over 9 bases. The CDR3 spans 17 residues. Germline lookup yields CDR1 SGHTA and CDR2 FQGNSA. The ends lost 5 bases at V and 6 bases at J; junction bases unmatched: 14. The full variable domain, its missing parts supplied by reference TRBV7-2 and TRBJ2-1, is GAGVSQSPSNKVTEKGKDVELRCDPISGHTALYWYRQSLGQGLEFLIYFQGNSAPDKSGLPSDRFSAERTGGSVSTLTIQRTQQEDSAVYLCASSGGTSGRVANEQFFGPGTRLTVL.

The chain links TRBV3-1 (or the pseudogene TRBV3-2) to TRBJ2-3; TRBD2 agrees at 14 bases. This CDR3 has 15 amino acids. Germline V gene sequence: CDR1 LGHDT, CDR2 YNNKEL (reference sequence). The J segment lost 4 bases and the V segment lost 3 bases, leaving 0 bases of the junction unmatched. The CDR3 DNA is TGTGCCAGCAGCCAGGGACTAGCGGGAGCAGATACGCAGTATTTT. Its translation: CASSQGLAGADTQYF.

A few counts support this clone. The V and J genes are TRBV4-1 and TRBJ1-1, with TRBD1 matching over 8 bases. After removal of 4 bases from V and 4 bases from J, the junction contained 5 bases not matched to a gene. The CDR3 extends over 14 amino acids. CDR1 is MGHRA, CDR2 YSYEKL, per germline. The chain's CDR3 is CASSPDREGTEAFF. The CDR3, as DNA: TGCGCCAGCAGCCCGGACAGGGAAGGCACTGAAGCTTTCTTT.

This clone was counted a single time. The V gene is TRBV11-3, the J gene TRBJ1-1; 7 nucleotides match TRBD1. CDR3 length: 14 residues. CDR1 is SGHNT, CDR2 YENEEA, per germline. Trimming cost V 6 bases and J 0 bases; bases outside gene matches: 4. CDR3 bases: TGTGCCAGCAGGTACGGACAGGTGAACACTGAAGCTTTCTTT. This translates into CASRYGQVNTEAFF.

This rearrangement joins TRBV11-3 to TRBJ2-5; maybe TRBD1 (5 bases). V lost 3 bases and J lost 2, with 13 bases in between. Germline lookup yields CDR1 SGHNT and CDR2 YENEEA. This CDR3 is built from 15 residues. The CDR3 nucleotides read TGTGCCAGCAGCTTGGGTAGGGGCCCTCAAGAGACCCAGTACTTC. Protein: CASSLGRGPQETQYF.